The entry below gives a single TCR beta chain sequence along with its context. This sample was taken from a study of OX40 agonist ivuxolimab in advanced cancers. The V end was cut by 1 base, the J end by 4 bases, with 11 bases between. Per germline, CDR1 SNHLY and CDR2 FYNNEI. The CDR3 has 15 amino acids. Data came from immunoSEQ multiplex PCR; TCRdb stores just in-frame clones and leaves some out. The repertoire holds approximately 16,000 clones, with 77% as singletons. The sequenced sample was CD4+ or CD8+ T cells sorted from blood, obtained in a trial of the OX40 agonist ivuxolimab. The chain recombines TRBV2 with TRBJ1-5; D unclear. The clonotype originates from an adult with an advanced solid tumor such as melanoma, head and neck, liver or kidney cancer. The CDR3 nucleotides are TGTGCCAGCAGTGAAGTTGGTGGTCGGAATCAGCCCCAGCATTTT. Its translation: CASSEVGGRNQPQHF. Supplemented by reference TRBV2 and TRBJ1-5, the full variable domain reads EPEVTQTPSHQVTQMGQEVILRCVPISNHLYFYWYRQILGQKVEFLVSFYNNEISEKSEIFDDQFSVERPDGSNFTLKIRSTKLEDSAMYFCASSEVGGRNQPQHFGDGTRLSIL.